One TCR beta chain is described in this entry. The antigen this receptor binds is unknown. Qualities for individual bases were not recorded, and no much larger clone is one base off. The data were taken from a study of blood T cell repertoires in COVID-19 (dated by TCRdb to the early 2020s). General notes on the study: Samples from collaborators originated in the United States, Italy and Spain and spanned both the acute and convalescent phases of COVID-19. The prospective study material was composed of cDNA or gDNA derived from T cells, B-cell-depleted T cells, or PBMCs. Subjects who had been exposed to COVID-19, were actively infected with it, or had recovered from it provided the deeply sampled blood TCRbeta repertoires that made up the dataset. The repertoires were released in a freely available public database intended as a resource for research on the immune response to SARS-CoV-2. Samples were obtained from the ongoing ImmuneRACE study (first 160 participants) and from some 1,200 subjects provided by 6 global collaborators. Sample metadata almost always included a de-identified subject ID, COVID-19 status, age in years and sex. Where HLA class I and class II types were available, the types were taken from metadata supplied by the sample provider, not from assay-based typing.

The CDR3, cysteine through phenylalanine, is 16 amino acids long. The only DNA kept is the CDR3, 48 bases in frame from the first base. Reading the germline V gene gives CDR1 SQVTM and CDR2 ANQGSEA. Deletion took 7 bases off V and 7 bases off J, with a span of 29 bases between the germline ends. Overall study results and their limits: The amount of clinical and demographic metadata varied by source and participant and was provided uncurated.

At one collaborating source in Seattle, patients were enrolled during active infection and were followed longitudinally through the course of disease. The collaborating institutions used their own protocols to collect whole blood in K2EDTA tubes. For TCRbeta analysis, collaborators shipped samples in one of three forms: frozen whole blood, isolated PBMCs, or DNA extracted from either of those sample types. TCRbeta CDR3 regions were amplified from genomic DNA using the immunoSEQ Assay, a bias-controlled multiplex PCR. In the source study's methods: The number of nucleated cells in each sample was estimated by amplification of reference gene primers within the assay. Sequence reads were collapsed and filtered to measure the absolute abundance of every unique TCRbeta CDR3 rearrangement. Productive Simpson clonality was computed per sample as the square root of Simpson's diversity index over productive rearrangements. This is the immuneACCESS table as TCRdb keeps it, with only in-frame sequences that have V and J called. A part of the clones is gone; compared with another copy, unresolved V genes explain less than half, and the rest is unexplained. V and J calls and clone size follow that table, whereas D and trimming were derived from the DNA. Present in this sample are 250,000 to 350,000 clones, 80% to 95% of which were seen just once. Together, the top ten hold roughly 7.3% of the sample.

Recombination joined TRBV29-1 with TRBJ2-7, and possibly TRBD1, on 8 matching bases. This TCR came from a woman aged 30 to 39 with COVID-19, enrolled during active disease. Specimen: peripheral blood. The encoded CDR3 is CSAAGEGDRFVGEQYF. The base sequence is TGCAGCGCCGCCGGGGAGGGGGACAGGTTCGTTGGGGAGCAGTACTTC.